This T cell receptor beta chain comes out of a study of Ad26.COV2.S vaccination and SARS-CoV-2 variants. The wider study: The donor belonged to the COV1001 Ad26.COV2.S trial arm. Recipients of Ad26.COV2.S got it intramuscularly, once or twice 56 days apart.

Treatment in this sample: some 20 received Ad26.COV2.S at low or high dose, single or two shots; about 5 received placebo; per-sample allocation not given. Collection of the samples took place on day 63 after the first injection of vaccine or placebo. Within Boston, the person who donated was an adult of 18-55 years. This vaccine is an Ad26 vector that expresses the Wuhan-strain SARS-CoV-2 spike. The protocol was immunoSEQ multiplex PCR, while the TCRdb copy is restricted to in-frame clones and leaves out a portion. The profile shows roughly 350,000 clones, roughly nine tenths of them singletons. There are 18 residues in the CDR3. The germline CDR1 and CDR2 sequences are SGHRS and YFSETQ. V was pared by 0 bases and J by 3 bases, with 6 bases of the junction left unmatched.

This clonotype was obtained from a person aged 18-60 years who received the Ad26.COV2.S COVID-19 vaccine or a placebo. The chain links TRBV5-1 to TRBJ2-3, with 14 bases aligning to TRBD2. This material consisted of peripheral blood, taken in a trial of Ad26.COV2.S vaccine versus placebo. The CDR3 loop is CASSLETTSGGATDTQYF. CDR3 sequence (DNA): TGCGCCAGCAGCTTGGAAACGACTAGCGGGGGGGCGACAGATACGCAGTATTTT.